These 10 T cell receptor beta chains came from one sample sequenced in a study of T cells after yellow fever vaccination. TCRdb reprocessed the 5' RACE reads via MiXCR and lists one record per CDR3 protein. Among under 700,000 distinct CDR3 sequences listed, 17% were seen once. The sequencing used PBMCs, collected 5 to 6 days after the first yellow fever vaccination. The receptors shown here come from a man younger than 35 who received the YFV17D yellow fever vaccine.

The gene calls are TRBV25-1 and TRBJ2-3; TRBD2 might be the D (6 bases). Trimming left V 9 bases short and J 0 bases short, with 13 bases between. This CDR3 is built from 14 residues. Germline assignment: CDR1 MGHDK and CDR2 SYGVNS. The CDR3 DNA reads TGTGCCAGTCAAGGGAGGACGAGCACAGATACGCAGTATTTT. Protein product: CASQGRTSTDTQYF.

This clonotype showed up many times. The chain couples TRBV5-1 to TRBJ2-2; D gene ambiguous. This CDR3 is built from 14 residues. Trimming removed 1 base at V and 4 bases at J, with 8 bases between. Germline CDR1 is SGHRS and CDR2 is YFSETQ. CDR3 sequence reads: CASSLSPVTGELFF. The CDR3, as DNA: TGCGCCAGCAGCTTGTCCCCGGTCACCGGGGAGCTGTTTTTT.

This clonotype was picked up many times. This rearrangement joins TRBV3-1 to TRBJ1-4; D possibly corresponds to TRBD1 (5 bases). Trimming removed 8 bases from V and 8 bases from J, with 12 bases in between. Germline V CDR1 and CDR2: LGHDT, YNNKEL (reference sequence). This CDR3 region has 12 residues. CDR3 bases: TGTGCCAGCGCGGGGGATGAGGAAAAACTGTTTTTT. Residues: CASAGDEEKLFF.

The sample holds a few counts of this clonotype. This rearrangement joins TRBV19 to TRBJ2-7; TRBD1 is a possible D gene (6 bases). The germline V and J ends were trimmed by 6 bases and 9 bases, with 15 bases remaining between them. The length of the CDR3 is 12 residues. The germline V gene has CDR1 LNHDA and CDR2 SQIVND (reference sequence). CDR3 bases: TGTGCCAGTAGAGGGACAAGGGTACGGCAGTACTTC. This gives the protein CASRGTRVRQYF.

V usage is TRBV6-4 and J usage is TRBJ2-2; 8 positions agree with TRBD1. The CDR3 contains 14 residues. Germline V gene lookup returns CDR1 MRHNA and CDR2 SNTAGT. With 3 bases clipped from V and 3 bases from J, the junction kept 0 bases outside the gene matches. CDR3 sequence (DNA): TGTGCCAGCAGTGAGGACAGGGACACCGGGGAGCTGTTTTTT. Translation gives CASSEDRDTGELFF.

The genes are TRBV9 and TRBJ1-4, with a weak D call TRBD1 (6 bases). The CDR3 is 15 amino acids. Trimming removed 0 bases at V and 8 bases at J, with 14 bases between. In germline, CDR1 is SGDLS, CDR2 YYNGEE. The CDR3: CASSVARGAGEKLFF. CDR3 nucleotide sequence: TGTGCCAGCAGCGTAGCACGGGGGGCAGGAGAAAAACTGTTTTTT.

The chain couples TRBV2 to TRBJ2-5, with D possibly matching TRBD1 (6 bases). With 5 bases removed from V and 5 bases from J, the gap between germline ends came to 12 bases. CDR1 and CDR2 (germline): SNHLY, FYNNEI. CDR3 length equals 13 residues. CDR3: CASSSWQGETQYF. DNA of the CDR3: TGTGCCAGCAGTTCTTGGCAGGGGGAGACCCAGTACTTC.

The gene calls are TRBV11-2 and TRBJ1-4; D uncertain. The CDR3 has 15 amino acids. Trimming took 1 base from V and 8 from J, leaving 14 bases between them. Germline CDR1 reads SGHAT; CDR2 reads FQNNGV. DNA for the CDR3: TGTGCCAGCAGCTTAGGCAGGTCATCGTCGGAAAAACTGTTTTTT. The encoded protein is CASSLGRSSSEKLFF.

The chain couples TRBV10-3 to TRBJ2-2, with D uncertain. This CDR3 comprises 12 residues. V was shortened by 6 bases and J by 8 bases, with 10 bases between the two germline ends. CDR1 is ENHRY and CDR2 is SYGVKD in the germline V gene. CDR3 DNA sequence: TGTGCCATCAGGCCTGGGCAGGGGGAGCTGTTTTTT. Translating gives CAIRPGQGELFF.

This chain links TRBV7-9 with TRBJ2-3; D gene uncertain. Trimming shortened V by 2 bases and J by 7 bases, and 16 bases separated the two germline ends. The germline V gene has CDR1 SEHNR and CDR2 FQNEAQ (reference sequence). This CDR3 is 15 amino acids long. In DNA form, the CDR3 reads TGTGCCAGCAGCTTACCCGTTGTAGGAGTACATACGCAGTATTTT. Translation gives CASSLPVVGVHTQYF.